A selection of T cell receptor beta chains follows, all from one sample in a study of technical replicates of blood from several donors. TCRdb's copy holds only in-frame clones and misses some; the assay was immunoSEQ multiplex PCR. Of about 70,000 clones in the sample, just under 97% were seen once. Sample: T cells isolated from PBMCs. The receptors stem from a human donor in good health. CDR3s include the opening cysteine and the closing phenylalanine or tryptophan. The D gene is left open where the match is weak. Where a row states a size, it is once, few, many or the class of an expanded clone; other rows omit it.

abundance	v_gene	j_gene	len	d_gene	CDR3nt	CDR3aa
-	TRBV28	TRBJ1-1	15	TRBD1	TGTGCCAGCAGTTTAAGTCAGGGGGCGAACACTGAAGCTTTCTTT	CASSLSQGANTEAFF
-	TRBV6-5	TRBJ2-2	16	TRBD2	TGTGCCAGCAGTTCTAGACTAGCGGGGAACACCGGGGAGCTGTTTTTT	CASSSRLAGNTGELFF
once	TRBV4-1	TRBJ2-3	20	TRBD2	TGCGCCAGCAGCCAGCCGGGGCGCCTTTACGGCGGGAGGTTCGGTGGTACGCAGTATTTT	CASSQPGRLYGGRFGGTQYF
once	TRBV28	TRBJ2-7	17	TRBD2	TGTGCCAGCAGTAAGATAGGACTAGCGGTTAGTCCCTACGAGCAGTACTTC	CASSKIGLAVSPYEQYF
once	TRBV6-5	TRBJ1-5	12	-	TGTGCCACCGGCGGCCTTAATCAGCCCCAGCATTTT	CATGGLNQPQHF
-	TRBV4-1	TRBJ1-1	13	TRBD1	TGCGCCAGCAGCCGGACAGGGGGCACTGAAGCTTTCTTT	CASSRTGGTEAFF
-	TRBV5-4	TRBJ1-1	14	-	TGTGCCAGCAGCAGCGGACAGCTCACCCTTGAAGCTTTCTTT	CASSSGQLTLEAFF
few	TRBV7-7	TRBJ1-2	17	-	TGTGCTAGCACCCCACTCGAACGACAGAGCTTTAACTATGGCTACACCTTC	CASTPLERQSFNYGYTF
-	TRBV27	TRBJ1-2	14	-	TGTGCCAGCAGGCTCACTTATGCCAACTATGGCTACACCTTC	CASRLTYANYGYTF
-	TRBV28	TRBJ2-7	12	-	TGTGCCAGCAGGGCAGGCTCCTACGAGCAGTACTTC	CASRAGSYEQYF
-	TRBV28	TRBJ1-5	11	-	TGTGCCAGCAGCACACAACAGCCCCAGCATTTT	CASSTQQPQHF
-	TRBV28	TRBJ1-1	12	-	TGTGCCATCCAAGACAGGAACACTGAAGCTTTCTTT	CAIQDRNTEAFF
once	TRBV7-2	TRBJ2-7	16	TRBD2	TGTGCCAGCAGCTTATCAGCGGGGCCCCAATCCTACGAGCAGTACTTC	CASSLSAGPQSYEQYF